This entry lists 22 T cell receptor beta chains sequenced from one sample in a study of T-cell memory formation after mild COVID-19. TCRdb re-called the 5' RACE reads through MiXCR, storing one row per CDR3 protein. Of about 610,000 distinct CDR3 sequences in the sample, 17% are singletons; the top ten hold 8.1%. The sample comprised PBMCs or a T cell subset sorted from them (not recorded which). Every receptor here comes from an adult woman who had mild COVID-19 (a few samples of this study predate the infection). Cell type and time point are not known.

The chain couples TRBV12-3 or TRBV12-4 to TRBJ1-2; the match to TRBD1 covers 9 bases. This CDR3 is built from 16 residues. The ends lost 9 bases at V and 4 bases at J; junction bases unmatched: 15. CDR3: CASHGPTDRGAYGYTF. The CDR3 coding sequence is TGTGCCAGTCATGGCCCCACGGACAGGGGAGCCTATGGCTACACCTTC.

This clonotype was recorded a few times. The CDR3 here is CSARVTGGRLDQPQHF. The CDR3 nucleotides are TGCAGTGCTAGAGTGACAGGGGGCAGGTTGGATCAGCCCCAGCATTTT. The chain combines TRBV20-1 with TRBJ1-5; 10 positions match TRBD1. The CDR3 runs 16 residues. From germline, CDR1 is DFQATT and CDR2 SNEGSKA (reference sequence). With V trimmed by 1 base and J by 5 bases, 8 bases remained unmatched.

This clonotype was observed a handful of times. The V call is TRBV7-3, the J call TRBJ2-5, with TRBD2 matching 8 bases. Looked up from germline, CDR1 is SGHTA and CDR2 is FQGTGA. The trim removed 3 bases at V and 1 base at J, leaving 7 bases unmatched. The CDR3 consists of 16 residues. The CDR3 bases are TGTGCCAGCAGCTTGGGGTTCGGGACTAGCCAAGAGACCCAGTACTTC. Translation: CASSLGFGTSQETQYF.

This clonotype has just a few counts. The rearrangement joins TRBV7-2 to TRBJ2-1; D gene ambiguous. Germline V gene sequence: CDR1 SGHTA, CDR2 FQGNSA. The V end was cut by 2 bases, the J end by 8 bases, with 16 bases between. The CDR3 is 15 amino acids. DNA for the CDR3: TGTGCCAGCAGCTTACGGGTCGGTCCGCCCGATGAGCAGTTCTTC. Its protein product is CASSLRVGPPDEQFF.

The J gene is TRBJ1-4, the V gene TRBV12-3 or TRBV12-4; 9 bases map to TRBD1. The V segment lost 6 bases and the J segment 8 bases; nucleotides outside the gene matches: 7. There are 14 residues in the CDR3. The CDR3 bases are TGTGCCAGCAGCCCCGGGACAGGGAAGGAAAAACTGTTTTTT. It translates to CASSPGTGKEKLFF.

The CDR3 reads CASSSRQRIGNEQFF. DNA for the CDR3: TGTGCCAGCAGTTCGCGACAGAGGATTGGCAATGAGCAGTTCTTC. The chain is built from TRBV27 and TRBJ2-1, with TRBD1 as a possible D gene (5 bases). The CDR3 extends over 15 amino acids. Germline CDR1 reads MNHEY; CDR2 reads SMNVEV (reference sequence). The V gene lost 4 bases and the J gene lost 6 bases, with 16 bases spanning the gap.

This clonotype was counted only a few times. The chain is built from TRBV6-1 and TRBJ1-5; D is unresolved. Trimming stripped 7 bases from V and 2 bases from J, with 12 bases between. CDR1 and CDR2 (germline): MNHNS, SASEGT. This CDR3 comprises 14 residues. The CDR3 coding sequence is TGTGCCAGCAACTATGACCCCGGCAATCAGCCCCAGCATTTT. This encodes CASNYDPGNQPQHF.

This clonotype occurred a few times. This sequence joins TRBV6-5 and TRBJ1-2; 8 bases are a match to TRBD1. Germline CDR1 MNHEY, CDR2 SVGAGI. The CDR3 has 17 residues. Trimming at V came to 8 bases and at J to 4 bases, leaving 18 bases not matched to a gene. In DNA, the CDR3 is TGTGCCAGCCGCAACCCGGCAGGGGGCCTTGGGGTCTATGGCTACACCTTC. Translating gives CASRNPAGGLGVYGYTF.

V usage is TRBV12-3 or TRBV12-4 and J usage is TRBJ1-2, with 10 bases aligning to TRBD1. With V trimmed by 5 bases and J by 8 bases, 8 bases remained unmatched. This CDR3 comprises 14 residues. The CDR3 loop reads CASSPGQGVTGYTF. The CDR3 nucleotides are TGTGCCAGCAGTCCCGGACAGGGGGTGACGGGCTACACCTTC.

This clonotype appeared once. The CDR3 carries no conserved terminal phenylalanine or tryptophan, so it likely arises from a read error. The DNA is omitted, as the CDR3 cannot be located on it reliably, and the CDR3 follows TCRdb's listing. The chain recombines TRBV2 with TRBJ2-1; the table's D call TRBD1 went unverified against the DNA. The CDR3 length equals 11 residues, ends included. Germline V gene lookup returns CDR1 SNHLY and CDR2 FYNNEI. This chain's CDR3 is CASSVQDRPRL.

The chain is built from TRBV12-3 or TRBV12-4 and TRBJ1-1; 7 bases match TRBD1. J lost 3 bases, V lost 6 bases, and 7 bases had no gene match. This CDR3 has 14 residues. The CDR3 nucleotides are TGTGCCAGCAGAGACAGGGATAGCTACACTGAAGCTTTCTTT. Amino acids: CASRDRDSYTEAFF.

This clonotype was found once. J is TRBJ2-6 and V is TRBV6-5; D is perhaps TRBD1 or TRBD2 (6 bases each). This CDR3 region has 17 residues. Germline assignment: CDR1 MNHEY and CDR2 SVGAGI. Deletions cut 2 bases from V and 0 bases from J, with 11 bases between. The CDR3 region is CASSYGGPYSGANVLTF. CDR3 DNA: TGTGCCAGCAGTTACGGGGGGCCCTACTCTGGGGCCAACGTCCTGACTTTC.

V is TRBV3-1 and J is TRBJ2-7, with D perhaps TRBD1 (6 bases). CDR3 size: 15 residues. Trimming took off 0 bases at V and 3 bases at J, with 12 bases between the two ends. Germline CDR1 and CDR2: LGHDT and YNNKEL (reference sequence). Here the CDR3 reads CASSQEYRAGYEQYF. For the CDR3, the DNA is TGTGCCAGCAGCCAAGAGTACAGGGCAGGCTACGAGCAGTACTTC.

This clonotype was observed a handful of times. J is TRBJ2-1 and V is TRBV4-2, with TRBD1 matching 7 bases. This CDR3 spans 15 amino acids. Germline V gene lookup returns CDR1 LGHNA and CDR2 YNFKEQ. The J segment lost 7 bases and the V segment lost 2 bases, leaving 8 bases of the junction unmatched. The CDR3 nucleotides are TGTGCCAGCAGCCAATTATCCGGGACAGCAAATGAGCAGTTCTTC. Translated: CASSQLSGTANEQFF.

The J gene is TRBJ2-5, the V gene TRBV7-2; no definite D call. In germline, CDR1 is SGHTA, CDR2 FQGNSA. V was cut by 6 bases and J by 2 bases, with 13 bases left in between. This CDR3 has 14 residues. The CDR3 DNA follows: TGTGCCAGCAGTTTCATTCTGGAACAAGAGACCCAGTACTTC. This translates into CASSFILEQETQYF.

This clonotype was picked up a small number of times. The chain employs TRBV7-3 and TRBJ2-1; 7 bases map to TRBD1. With 5 bases clipped from V and 5 bases from J, the junction kept 18 bases outside the gene matches. Germline CDR1 reads SGHTA; CDR2 reads FQGTGA. The CDR3 consists of 18 residues. DNA for the CDR3: TGTGCCAGCAGCCGAACGGGACCGGGACAGCCGTACAACAATGAGCAGTTCTTC. Translating gives CASSRTGPGQPYNNEQFF.

A few counts support this clonotype. The gene calls are TRBV19 and TRBJ2-7, with D perhaps being TRBD1 or TRBD2 (7 bases each). Trimming removed 11 bases from V and 0 bases from J, with 23 bases in between. The CDR3 loop spans 16 amino acids. Germline CDR1 LNHDA, CDR2 SQIVND (reference sequence). The CDR3 region has the DNA TGTGCCTTCAAGGGGGGGGACAGTCTCAGCTCCTACGAGCAGTACTTC. Protein product: CAFKGGDSLSSYEQYF.

In this sample, this clonotype turned up a few times. The gene calls are TRBV15 and TRBJ2-1, with 13 bases fitting TRBD2. Looked up from germline, CDR1 is LNHNV and CDR2 is YYDKDF (reference sequence). This CDR3 has 15 amino acids. Trimming took 2 bases from V and 8 from J; bases not matched to a gene: 3. This chain's CDR3 is CATSRTSGGAYEQFF. The DNA for the CDR3 is TGTGCCACCAGCAGAACTAGCGGGGGGGCGTATGAGCAGTTCTTC.

This clonotype was counted only a few times. This chain connects TRBV24-1 to TRBJ2-2, with TRBD2 as a possible D gene (6 bases). The CDR3 has 16 residues. Germline V gene lookup returns CDR1 KGHDR and CDR2 SFDVKD. Between the trimmed V and J ends, which lost 4 bases and 0 bases, there was a span of 11 bases. Written as DNA, the CDR3 is TGTGCCACCAGTGAATACCGGGACTCGAACACCGGGGAGCTGTTTTTT. Translation gives CATSEYRDSNTGELFF.

V usage is TRBV7-9 and J usage is TRBJ1-6, with unresolved D. CDR1 and CDR2 (germline): SEHNR, FQNEAQ (reference sequence). The ends were cut back, 6 bases at V and 4 bases at J, with 7 bases in the middle. The length of the CDR3 is 13 residues. In DNA form, the CDR3 reads TGTGCCAGCAGATACAGTTATAATTCACCCCTCCACTTT. Its translation: CASRYSYNSPLHF.

This clonotype was counted between two and nine times. This sequence joins TRBV7-9 and TRBJ1-6, with unresolved D. The V end was cut by 5 bases, the J end by 10 bases, with 15 bases between. Germline CDR1 SEHNR, CDR2 FQNEAQ (reference sequence). The CDR3 runs to 14 residues. CDR3 bases: TGTGCCAGCAGCCCGAGATCCTACAGCTCACCCCTCCACTTT. As protein: CASSPRSYSSPLHF. Filled out from reference TRBV7-9 and TRBJ1-6, the complete variable domain reads DTGVSQNPRHKITKRGQNVTFRCDPISEHNRLYWYRQTLGQGPEFLTYFQNEAQLEKSRLLSDRFSAERPKGSFSTLEIQRTEQGDSAMYLCASSPRSYSSPLHFGNGTRLTVT.

V gene TRBV12-3 or TRBV12-4 combines with J gene TRBJ1-1, with D maybe TRBD1 (6 bases). Deletions cut 4 bases from V and 4 bases from J, with 16 bases between. The CDR3 covers 15 residues. The CDR3: CASSSLRGAGTEAFF. CDR3 sequence (DNA): TGTGCCAGCAGTTCCCTTAGGGGGGCGGGCACTGAAGCTTTCTTT.